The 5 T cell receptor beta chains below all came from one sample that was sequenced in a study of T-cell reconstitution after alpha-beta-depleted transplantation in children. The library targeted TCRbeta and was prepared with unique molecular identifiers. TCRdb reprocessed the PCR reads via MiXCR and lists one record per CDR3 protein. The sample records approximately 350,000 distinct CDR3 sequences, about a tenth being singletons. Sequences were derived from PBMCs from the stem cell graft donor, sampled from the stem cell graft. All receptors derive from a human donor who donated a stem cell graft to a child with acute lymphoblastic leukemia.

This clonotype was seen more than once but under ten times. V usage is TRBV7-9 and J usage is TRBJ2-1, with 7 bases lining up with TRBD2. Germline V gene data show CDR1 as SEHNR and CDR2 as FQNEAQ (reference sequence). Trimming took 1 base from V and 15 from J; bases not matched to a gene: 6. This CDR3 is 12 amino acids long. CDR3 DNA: TGTGCCAGCAGCTTAGAAGGGAGGGCCGGGTTCTTC. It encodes CASSLEGRAGFF.

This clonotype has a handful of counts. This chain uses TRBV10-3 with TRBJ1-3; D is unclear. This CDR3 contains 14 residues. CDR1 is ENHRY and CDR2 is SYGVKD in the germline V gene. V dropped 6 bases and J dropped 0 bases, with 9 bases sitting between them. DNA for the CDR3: TGTGCCATCAGCGACCGGCCCTCTGGAAACACCATATATTTT. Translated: CAISDRPSGNTIYF.

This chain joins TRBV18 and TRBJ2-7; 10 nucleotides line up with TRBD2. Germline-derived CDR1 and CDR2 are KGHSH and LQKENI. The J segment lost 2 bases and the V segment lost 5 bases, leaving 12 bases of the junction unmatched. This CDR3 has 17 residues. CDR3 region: CASSSLNTSGTPYEQYF. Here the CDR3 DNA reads TGTGCCAGCTCATCGCTCAATACTAGCGGGACGCCCTACGAGCAGTACTTC.

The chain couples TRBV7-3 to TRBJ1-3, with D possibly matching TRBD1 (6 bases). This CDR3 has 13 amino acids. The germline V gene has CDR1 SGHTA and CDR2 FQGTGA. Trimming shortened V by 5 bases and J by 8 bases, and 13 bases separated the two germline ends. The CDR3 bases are TGTGCCAGCAGCCTGGGACATCTCGACACCATATATTTT. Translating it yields CASSLGHLDTIYF.

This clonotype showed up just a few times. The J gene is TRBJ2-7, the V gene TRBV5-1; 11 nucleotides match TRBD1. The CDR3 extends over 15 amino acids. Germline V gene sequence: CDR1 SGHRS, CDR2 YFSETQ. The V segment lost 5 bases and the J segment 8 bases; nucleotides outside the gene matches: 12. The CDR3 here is CASRPPGTGGLQQYF. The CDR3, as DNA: TGCGCCAGCAGACCCCCCGGGACAGGGGGTCTACAGCAGTACTTC.